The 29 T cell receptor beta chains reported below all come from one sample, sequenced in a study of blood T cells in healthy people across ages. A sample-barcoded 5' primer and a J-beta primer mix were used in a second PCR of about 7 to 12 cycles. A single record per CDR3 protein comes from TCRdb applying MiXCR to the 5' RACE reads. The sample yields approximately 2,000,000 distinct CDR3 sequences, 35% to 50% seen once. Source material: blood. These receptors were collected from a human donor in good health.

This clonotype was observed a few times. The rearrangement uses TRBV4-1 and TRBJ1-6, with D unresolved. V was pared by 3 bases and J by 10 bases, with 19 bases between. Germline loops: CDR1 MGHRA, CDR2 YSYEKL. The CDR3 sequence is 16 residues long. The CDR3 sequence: CASSQVTGIGISPLHF. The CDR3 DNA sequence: TGCGCCAGCAGCCAGGTCACCGGGATCGGAATATCACCCCTCCACTTT.

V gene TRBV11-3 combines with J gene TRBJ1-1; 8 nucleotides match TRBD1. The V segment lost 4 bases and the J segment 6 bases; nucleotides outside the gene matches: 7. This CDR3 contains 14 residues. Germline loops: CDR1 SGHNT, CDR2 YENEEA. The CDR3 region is CASSSSTGESEAFF. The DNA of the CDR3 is TGTGCCAGCAGCTCGTCGACAGGGGAATCTGAAGCTTTCTTT.

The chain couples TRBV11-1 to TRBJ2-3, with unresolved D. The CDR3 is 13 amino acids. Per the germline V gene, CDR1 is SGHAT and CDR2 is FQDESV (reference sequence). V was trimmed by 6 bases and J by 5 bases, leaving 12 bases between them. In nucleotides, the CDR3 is TGTGCCAGCAGTTTCCTACGCGTAGATACGCAGTATTTT. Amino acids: CASSFLRVDTQYF.

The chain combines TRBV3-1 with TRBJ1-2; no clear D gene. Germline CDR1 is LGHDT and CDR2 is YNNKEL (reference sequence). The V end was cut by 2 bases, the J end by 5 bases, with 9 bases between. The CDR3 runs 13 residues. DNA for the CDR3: TGTGCCAGCAGCCAACAGAACACTTATGGCTACACCTTC. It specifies CASSQQNTYGYTF. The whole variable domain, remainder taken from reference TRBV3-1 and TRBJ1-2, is DTAVSQTPKYLVTQMGNDKSIKCEQNLGHDTMYWYKQDSKKFLKIMFSYNNKELIINETVPNRFSPKSPDKAHLNLHINSLELGDSAVYFCASSQQNTYGYTFGSGTRLTVV.

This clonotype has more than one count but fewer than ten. The chain's CDR3 is CASARGNGNEQFF. In DNA form, the CDR3 reads TGTGCCTCAGCCCGGGGCAACGGCAATGAGCAGTTCTTC. The rearrangement links TRBV7-9 to TRBJ2-1, with D tentatively TRBD1 or TRBD2 (5 bases each). Germline V gives CDR1 SEHNR, CDR2 FQNEAQ (reference sequence). Trimming removed 11 bases at V and 6 bases at J, with 17 bases between. The CDR3 runs to 13 residues. Looking up the rest from reference TRBV7-9 and TRBJ2-1 gives the full variable domain: DTGVSQNPRHKITKRGQNVTFRCDPISEHNRLYWYRQTLGQGPEFLTYFQNEAQLEKSRLLSDRFSAERPKGSFSTLEIQRTEQGDSAMYLCASARGNGNEQFFGPGTRLTVL.

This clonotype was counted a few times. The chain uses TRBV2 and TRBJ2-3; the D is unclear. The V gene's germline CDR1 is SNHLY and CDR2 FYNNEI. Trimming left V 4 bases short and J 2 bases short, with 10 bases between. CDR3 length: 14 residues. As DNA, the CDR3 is TGTGCCAGCAGTGGCTTGGGTCCCACAGATACGCAGTATTTT. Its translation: CASSGLGPTDTQYF.

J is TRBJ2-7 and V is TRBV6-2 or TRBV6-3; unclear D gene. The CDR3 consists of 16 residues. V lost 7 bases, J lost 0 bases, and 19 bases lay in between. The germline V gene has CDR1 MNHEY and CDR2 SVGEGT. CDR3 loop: CASTTPLVRNSYEQYF. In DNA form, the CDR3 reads TGTGCCAGCACCACGCCCCTGGTTAGGAACTCCTACGAGCAGTACTTC.

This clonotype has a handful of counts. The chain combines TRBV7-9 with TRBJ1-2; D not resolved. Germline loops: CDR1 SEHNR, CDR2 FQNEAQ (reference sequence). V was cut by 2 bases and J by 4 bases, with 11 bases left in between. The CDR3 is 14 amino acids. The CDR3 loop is CASSLLEAAYGYTF. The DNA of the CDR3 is TGTGCCAGCAGCTTACTCGAGGCGGCCTATGGCTACACCTTC.

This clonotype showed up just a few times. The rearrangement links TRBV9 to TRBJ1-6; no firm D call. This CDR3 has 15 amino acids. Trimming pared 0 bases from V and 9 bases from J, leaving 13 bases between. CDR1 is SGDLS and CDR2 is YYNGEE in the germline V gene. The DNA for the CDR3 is TGTGCCAGCAGCGTAGGGGAGGGATTCAGTTCACCCCTCCACTTT. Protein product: CASSVGEGFSSPLHF.

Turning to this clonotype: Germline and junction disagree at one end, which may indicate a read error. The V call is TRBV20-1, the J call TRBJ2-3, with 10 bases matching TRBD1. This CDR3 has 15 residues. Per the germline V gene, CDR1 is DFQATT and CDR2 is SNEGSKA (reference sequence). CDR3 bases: TGCAGTGCTCGACCCGGGACAGGGGTAGCAGATGCGCAGTATTTT. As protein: CSARPGTGVADAQYF.

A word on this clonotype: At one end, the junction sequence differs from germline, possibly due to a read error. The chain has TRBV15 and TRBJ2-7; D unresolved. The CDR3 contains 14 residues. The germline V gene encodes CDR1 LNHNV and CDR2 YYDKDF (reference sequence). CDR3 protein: CVTGPELSSYEQYF. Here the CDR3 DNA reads TGTGTCACCGGCCCGGAACTGTCTTCCTACGAGCAGTACTTC. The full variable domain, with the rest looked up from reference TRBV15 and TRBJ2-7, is DAMVIQNPRYQVTQFGKPVTLSCSQTLNHNVMYWYQQKSSQAPKLLFHYYDKDFNNEADTPDNFQSRRPNTSFCFLDIRSPGLGDTAMYLCVTGPELSSYEQYFGPGTRLTVT.

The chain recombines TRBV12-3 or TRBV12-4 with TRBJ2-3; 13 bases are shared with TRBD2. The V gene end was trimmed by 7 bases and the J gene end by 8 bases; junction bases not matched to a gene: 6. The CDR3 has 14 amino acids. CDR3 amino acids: CASTGTSGEVTQYF. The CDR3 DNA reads TGTGCCAGCACCGGGACTAGCGGGGAGGTTACGCAGTATTTT.

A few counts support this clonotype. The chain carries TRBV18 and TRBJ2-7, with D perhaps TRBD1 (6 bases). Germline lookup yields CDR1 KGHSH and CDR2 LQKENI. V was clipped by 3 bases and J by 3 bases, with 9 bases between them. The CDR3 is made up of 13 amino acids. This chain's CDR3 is CASSPGHYYEQYF. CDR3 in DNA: TGTGCCAGCTCACCGGGACATTACTACGAGCAGTACTTC.

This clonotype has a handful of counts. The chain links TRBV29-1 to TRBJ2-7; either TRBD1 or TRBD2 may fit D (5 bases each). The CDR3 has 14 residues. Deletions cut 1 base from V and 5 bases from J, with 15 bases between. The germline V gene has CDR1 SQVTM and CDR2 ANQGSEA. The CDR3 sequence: CSVEGKTGANEQYF. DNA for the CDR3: TGCAGCGTTGAAGGTAAGACCGGGGCCAACGAGCAGTACTTC.

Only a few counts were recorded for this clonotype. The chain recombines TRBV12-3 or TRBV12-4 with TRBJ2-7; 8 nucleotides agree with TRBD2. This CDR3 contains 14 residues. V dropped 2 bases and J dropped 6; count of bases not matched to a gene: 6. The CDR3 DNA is TGTGCCAGCAGTTTACTAGCGGGTTCACCCGAGCAGTACTTC. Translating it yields CASSLLAGSPEQYF.

The CDR3: CSAIHRGRNGEKLFF. DNA of the CDR3: TGCAGTGCCATTCATCGGGGGAGGAATGGTGAAAAACTGTTTTTT. The rearrangement uses TRBV20-1 and TRBJ1-4, with a possible D match to TRBD1 (5 bases). The CDR3 consists of 15 residues. Trimming removed 6 bases at V and 7 bases at J, with 21 bases between. From germline, CDR1 is DFQATT and CDR2 SNEGSKA (reference sequence).

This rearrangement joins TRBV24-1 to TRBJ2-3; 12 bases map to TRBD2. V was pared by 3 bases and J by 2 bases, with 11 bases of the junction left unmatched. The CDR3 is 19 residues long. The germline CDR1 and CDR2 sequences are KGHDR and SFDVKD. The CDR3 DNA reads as TGTGCCACCAGTGATGTGCTAGCGGGGGGGCCTACGGACACAGATACGCAGTATTTT. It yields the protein CATSDVLAGGPTDTDTQYF.

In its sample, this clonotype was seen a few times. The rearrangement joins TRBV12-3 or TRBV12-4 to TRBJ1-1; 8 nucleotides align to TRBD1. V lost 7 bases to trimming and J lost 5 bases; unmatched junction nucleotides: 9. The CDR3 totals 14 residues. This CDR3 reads CASTPGQEATEAFF. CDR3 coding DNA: TGTGCCAGCACCCCGGGACAGGAGGCTACTGAAGCTTTCTTT.

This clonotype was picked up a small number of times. The CDR3 loop is CASSATQGVSYNEQFF. The CDR3, as DNA: TGTGCCAGCAGCGCCACGCAGGGGGTATCCTACAATGAGCAGTTCTTC. This sequence joins TRBV7-3 and TRBJ2-1, with 7 bases identical to TRBD1. Looked up from germline, CDR1 is SGHTA and CDR2 is FQGTGA. V was clipped by 5 bases and J by 1 base; unmatched bases: 8. This CDR3 region has 16 residues.

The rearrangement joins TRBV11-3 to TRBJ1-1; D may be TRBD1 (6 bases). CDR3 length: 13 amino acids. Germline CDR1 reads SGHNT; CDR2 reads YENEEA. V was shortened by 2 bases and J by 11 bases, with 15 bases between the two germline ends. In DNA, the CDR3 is TGTGCCAGCAGCTTACCCGACAGGTCTGGGGCTTTCTTT. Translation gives CASSLPDRSGAFF.

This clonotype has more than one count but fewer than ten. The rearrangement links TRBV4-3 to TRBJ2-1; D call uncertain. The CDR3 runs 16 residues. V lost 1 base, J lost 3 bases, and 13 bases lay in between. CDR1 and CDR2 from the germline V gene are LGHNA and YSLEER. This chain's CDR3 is CASSQAVSSLYNEQFF. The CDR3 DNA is TGCGCCAGCAGCCAAGCAGTTAGCTCTCTCTACAATGAGCAGTTCTTC.

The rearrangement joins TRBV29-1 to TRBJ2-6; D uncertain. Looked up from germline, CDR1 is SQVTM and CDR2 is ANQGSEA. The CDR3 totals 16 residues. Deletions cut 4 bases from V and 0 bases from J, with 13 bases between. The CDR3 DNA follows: TGCAGCGTTGTTGGCACAGAGTTCTCTGGGGCCAACGTCCTGACTTTC. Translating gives CSVVGTEFSGANVLTF.

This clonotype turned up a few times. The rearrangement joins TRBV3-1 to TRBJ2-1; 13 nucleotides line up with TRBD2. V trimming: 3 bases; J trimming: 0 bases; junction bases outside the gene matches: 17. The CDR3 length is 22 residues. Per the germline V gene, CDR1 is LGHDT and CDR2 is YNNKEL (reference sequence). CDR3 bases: TGTGCCAGCAGCCACTCGCTAGCCCCACTAGCGGGGGGGGAGAGCTCCTACAATGAGCAGTTCTTC. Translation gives CASSHSLAPLAGGESSYNEQFF.

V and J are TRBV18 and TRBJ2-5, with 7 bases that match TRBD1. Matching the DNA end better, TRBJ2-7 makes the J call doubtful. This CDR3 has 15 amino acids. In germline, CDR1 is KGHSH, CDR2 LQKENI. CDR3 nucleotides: TGTGCCAGCTCACCAGGCCAGACAGGGAAGAACGAGCAGTACTTC. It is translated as CASSPGQTGKNEQYF.

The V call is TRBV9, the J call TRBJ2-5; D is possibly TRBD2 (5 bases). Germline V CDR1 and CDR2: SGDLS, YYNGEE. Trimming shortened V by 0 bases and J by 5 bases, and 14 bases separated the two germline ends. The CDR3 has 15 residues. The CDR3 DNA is TGTGCCAGCAGCGTAGATCCGGGAAGGAAGGAGACCCAGTACTTC. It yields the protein CASSVDPGRKETQYF.

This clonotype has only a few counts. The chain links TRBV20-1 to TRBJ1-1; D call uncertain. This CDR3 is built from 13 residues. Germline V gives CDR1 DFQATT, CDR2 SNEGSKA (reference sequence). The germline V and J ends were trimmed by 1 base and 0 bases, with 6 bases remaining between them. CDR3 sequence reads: CSARGHMNTEAFF. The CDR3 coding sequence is TGCAGTGCTAGAGGTCATATGAACACTGAAGCTTTCTTT.

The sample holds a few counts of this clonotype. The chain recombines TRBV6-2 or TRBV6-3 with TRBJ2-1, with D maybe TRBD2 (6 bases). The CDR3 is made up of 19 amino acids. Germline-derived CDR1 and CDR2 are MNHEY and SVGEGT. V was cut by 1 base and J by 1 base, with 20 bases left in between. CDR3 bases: TGTGCCAGCAGTTACTGGCCCAGCGGGCTTCAGAGTTCCTACAATGAGCAGTTCTTC. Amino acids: CASSYWPSGLQSSYNEQFF.

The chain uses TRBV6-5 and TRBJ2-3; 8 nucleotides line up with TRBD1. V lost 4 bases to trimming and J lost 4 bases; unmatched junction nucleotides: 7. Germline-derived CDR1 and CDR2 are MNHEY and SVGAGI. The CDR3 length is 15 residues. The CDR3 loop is CASSSHRGDPDTQYF. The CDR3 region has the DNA TGTGCCAGCAGTTCGCACAGGGGGGACCCAGATACGCAGTATTTT.

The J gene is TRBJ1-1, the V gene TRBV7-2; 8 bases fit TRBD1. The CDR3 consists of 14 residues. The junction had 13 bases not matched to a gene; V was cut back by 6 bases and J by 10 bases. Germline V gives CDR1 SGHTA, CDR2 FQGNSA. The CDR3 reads CASSRIGQGERAFF. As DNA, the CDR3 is TGTGCCAGCAGTCGAATAGGACAGGGTGAAAGAGCTTTCTTT.